Listed below are T cell receptor beta chains from one sample, sequenced in a study of PD-L1 blockade in urothelial cancer. The data were produced by immunoSEQ multiplex PCR, yet TCRdb's version contains in-frame clones alone and is incomplete. The sample records 85,000 to 100,000 clones, 90% being singletons. The material was PBMCs, obtained around atezolizumab (anti-PD-L1) treatment. The receptors originated from a man in his sixties with urothelial cancer. CDR3s include the opening cysteine and the closing phenylalanine or tryptophan. The order of the fields is CDR3 protein, CDR3 DNA, D gene, clone size, J gene, V gene. The D gene is left open where the match is weak. Rows give clone size only sometimes, using once, few, many, or a class for an expanded clone.

CDR3 protein: CASSSGTYEQYF
CDR3 DNA: TGTGCCAGCAGCTCGGGGACCTACGAGCAGTACTTC
D gene: .
clone size: .
J gene: TRBJ2-7
V gene: TRBV11-3

CDR3 protein: CASSEQGTDTQYF
CDR3 DNA: TGTGCCAGCAGCGAACAAGGCACAGATACGCAGTATTTT
D gene: .
clone size: .
J gene: TRBJ2-3
V gene: TRBV9

CDR3 protein: CASNEGQGYEQYF
CDR3 DNA: TGCGCCAGCAACGAGGGACAGGGGTACGAGCAGTACTTC
D gene: TRBD1
clone size: .
J gene: TRBJ2-7
V gene: TRBV5-1

CDR3 protein: CASSIGAGGEQYF
CDR3 DNA: TGCGCCAGCAGCATTGGGGCAGGGGGCGAGCAGTACTTC
D gene: TRBD1
clone size: .
J gene: TRBJ2-7
V gene: TRBV5-1

CDR3 protein: CASSLAGLGANEQFF
CDR3 DNA: TGTGCCAGCAGCTTAGCGGGTCTGGGGGCCAATGAGCAGTTCTTC
D gene: .
clone size: .
J gene: TRBJ2-1
V gene: TRBV7-2

CDR3 protein: CASSQGRQGISPLHF
CDR3 DNA: TGTGCCAGCAGCCAAGGGAGACAGGGGATATCACCCCTCCACTTT
D gene: TRBD1
clone size: few
J gene: TRBJ1-6
V gene: TRBV4-2

CDR3 protein: CASSATGGSVYEQYF
CDR3 DNA: TGTGCCAGCAGTGCGACAGGGGGGTCGGTTTACGAGCAGTACTTC
D gene: TRBD1
clone size: .
J gene: TRBJ2-7
V gene: TRBV7-2

CDR3 protein: CASSDRDRDQPQHF
CDR3 DNA: TGTGCCAGCAGCGACCGGGACAGGGATCAGCCCCAGCATTTT
D gene: TRBD1
clone size: .
J gene: TRBJ1-5
V gene: TRBV5-4

CDR3 protein: CASSFQGSPGTQYF
CDR3 DNA: TGTGCCAGCAGCTTTCAGGGGTCGCCGGGGACCCAGTACTTC
D gene: .
clone size: .
J gene: TRBJ2-5
V gene: TRBV7-2

CDR3 protein: CAWSPVHEAFF
CDR3 DNA: TGTGCCTGGAGTCCAGTTCACGAAGCTTTCTTT
D gene: .
clone size: once
J gene: TRBJ1-1
V gene: TRBV30

CDR3 protein: CASSVAQGAAGNTIYF
CDR3 DNA: TGTGCCAGCAGCGTAGCCCAGGGGGCGGCAGGAAACACCATATATTTT
D gene: TRBD1
clone size: few
J gene: TRBJ1-3
V gene: TRBV9

CDR3 protein: CASSPRPGTSGSSYEQYF
CDR3 DNA: TGCGCCAGCAGCCCGCGTCCCGGGACTAGCGGGAGCTCCTACGAGCAGTACTTC
D gene: TRBD2
clone size: .
J gene: TRBJ2-7
V gene: TRBV5-1

CDR3 protein: CASNRGNTGELFF
CDR3 DNA: TGTGCCAGTAACCGCGGGAACACCGGGGAGCTGTTTTTT
D gene: .
clone size: .
J gene: TRBJ2-2
V gene: TRBV19

CDR3 protein: CASSPNAEDTQYF
CDR3 DNA: TGTGCCAGCTCACCGAACGCGGAAGATACGCAGTATTTT
D gene: .
clone size: .
J gene: TRBJ2-3
V gene: TRBV18

CDR3 protein: CASSPPGAGRIEQFF
CDR3 DNA: TGTGCCAGCTCACCACCAGGGGCGGGGAGGATTGAGCAGTTCTTC
D gene: .
clone size: .
J gene: TRBJ2-1
V gene: TRBV18

CDR3 protein: CASSVGTSGGQETQYF
CDR3 DNA: TGTGCCAGCAGCGTAGGAACTAGCGGGGGTCAAGAGACCCAGTACTTC
D gene: TRBD2
clone size: few
J gene: TRBJ2-5
V gene: TRBV9

CDR3 protein: CASSTPGTGVGEQYF
CDR3 DNA: TGTGCCAGCAGCACCCCCGGGACAGGGGTAGGCGAGCAGTACTTC
D gene: TRBD1
clone size: .
J gene: TRBJ2-7
V gene: TRBV7-9

CDR3 protein: CASRQGGNTEAFF
CDR3 DNA: TGTGCCAGCAGACAGGGGGGGAACACTGAAGCTTTCTTT
D gene: TRBD1
clone size: .
J gene: TRBJ1-1
V gene: TRBV2

CDR3 protein: CAWSVRFWDSVNTEAFF
CDR3 DNA: TGTGCCTGGAGTGTACGTTTTTGGGACAGCGTTAACACTGAAGCTTTCTTT
D gene: TRBD1
clone size: .
J gene: TRBJ1-1
V gene: TRBV30

CDR3 protein: CASTQRQGYNSPLHF
CDR3 DNA: TGTGCCAGCACTCAAAGACAAGGCTATAATTCACCCCTCCACTTT
D gene: .
clone size: once
J gene: TRBJ1-6
V gene: TRBV6-5

CDR3 protein: CASSGTGDQPQHF
CDR3 DNA: TGTGCCAGCAGTGGGACAGGGGATCAGCCCCAGCATTTT
D gene: TRBD1
clone size: few
J gene: TRBJ1-5
V gene: TRBV2

CDR3 protein: CASTKGNGLNTEAFF
CDR3 DNA: TGCGCCAGCACAAAGGGGAACGGATTGAACACTGAAGCTTTCTTT
D gene: .
clone size: .
J gene: TRBJ1-1
V gene: TRBV4-1

CDR3 protein: CASRGPGLHTIYEQYF
CDR3 DNA: TGTGCCAGCAGGGGCCCGGGACTACATACCATCTACGAGCAGTACTTC
D gene: TRBD2
clone size: .
J gene: TRBJ2-7
V gene: TRBV6-4

CDR3 protein: CASSLVGGNTIYF
CDR3 DNA: TGTGCCAGCAGTTTAGTTGGCGGAAACACCATATATTTT
D gene: .
clone size: .
J gene: TRBJ1-3
V gene: TRBV27

CDR3 protein: CASSPRGGSSYNEQFF
CDR3 DNA: TGTGCCAGCAGCCCCCGGGGGGGTAGCTCCTACAATGAGCAGTTCTTC
D gene: TRBD2
clone size: .
J gene: TRBJ2-1
V gene: TRBV7-9

CDR3 protein: CASSEGGRGANVLTF
CDR3 DNA: TGTGCCAGCAGTGAGGGGGGGCGTGGGGCCAACGTCCTGACTTTC
D gene: .
clone size: .
J gene: TRBJ2-6
V gene: TRBV6-1

CDR3 protein: CASTIDPETISYEQYF
CDR3 DNA: TGTGCCAGCACAATAGACCCAGAAACTATTTCCTACGAGCAGTACTTC
D gene: .
clone size: .
J gene: TRBJ2-7
V gene: TRBV5-4

CDR3 protein: CASRQGNNQPQHF
CDR3 DNA: TGTGCCAGCAGACAGGGTAACAATCAGCCCCAGCATTTT
D gene: .
clone size: .
J gene: TRBJ1-5
V gene: TRBV28

CDR3 protein: CASSLKRRGAFF
CDR3 DNA: TGTGCCAGCAGTTTAAAGCGCAGGGGAGCTTTCTTT
D gene: .
clone size: .
J gene: TRBJ1-1
V gene: TRBV27

CDR3 protein: CASSLSRGKTEAFF
CDR3 DNA: TGTGCCAGCAGCTTATCCAGGGGGAAGACTGAAGCTTTCTTT
D gene: TRBD1
clone size: once
J gene: TRBJ1-1
V gene: TRBV11-2

CDR3 protein: CASSVGQGTDGNTIYF
CDR3 DNA: TGTGCCAGCAGCGTGGGACAGGGGACTGATGGAAACACCATATATTTT
D gene: TRBD1
clone size: .
J gene: TRBJ1-3
V gene: TRBV9

CDR3 protein: CASSGLAGGRGGDTQYF
CDR3 DNA: TGTGCCAGCAGCGGACTAGCGGGGGGCCGGGGGGGCGATACGCAGTATTTT
D gene: TRBD2
clone size: .
J gene: TRBJ2-3
V gene: TRBV9

CDR3 protein: CASGQGNDEQFF
CDR3 DNA: TGTGCCAGCGGACAGGGTAACGATGAGCAGTTCTTC
D gene: TRBD1
clone size: few
J gene: TRBJ2-1
V gene: TRBV7-3

CDR3 protein: CSVDGPGALLEAFF
CDR3 DNA: TGCAGCGTTGACGGTCCAGGGGCCTTGTTAGAAGCTTTCTTT
D gene: .
clone size: .
J gene: TRBJ1-1
V gene: TRBV29-1

CDR3 protein: CASSIPKRECINEQFF
CDR3 DNA: TGTGCCAGCAGCATCCCTAAGCGGGAGTGCATCAATGAGCAGTTCTTC
D gene: .
clone size: .
J gene: TRBJ2-1
V gene: TRBV21-1

CDR3 protein: CASSATSGGYEQYF
CDR3 DNA: TGTGCCAGTAGTGCGACTAGCGGGGGCTACGAGCAGTACTTC
D gene: TRBD2
clone size: few
J gene: TRBJ2-7
V gene: TRBV19

CDR3 protein: CASSLIGQLETQYF
CDR3 DNA: TGTGCCAGCAGTTTGATCGGACAGCTGGAGACCCAGTACTTC
D gene: .
clone size: .
J gene: TRBJ2-5
V gene: TRBV6-6

CDR3 protein: CASSRLRAQETQYF
CDR3 DNA: TGTGCCAGCTCACGGCTGAGGGCTCAAGAGACCCAGTACTTC
D gene: .
clone size: .
J gene: TRBJ2-5
V gene: TRBV18

CDR3 protein: CASRLAGERYEQYF
CDR3 DNA: TGCGCCAGCCGACTAGCGGGAGAACGGTACGAGCAGTACTTC
D gene: TRBD2
clone size: .
J gene: TRBJ2-7
V gene: TRBV5-1

CDR3 protein: CASSELNWEGYTF
CDR3 DNA: TGTGCCAGCAGTGAACTTAATTGGGAGGGCTACACCTTC
D gene: .
clone size: .
J gene: TRBJ1-2
V gene: TRBV2

CDR3 protein: CSAGGLADEQYF
CDR3 DNA: TGCAGCGCTGGAGGACTAGCGGACGAGCAGTACTTC
D gene: TRBD2
clone size: .
J gene: TRBJ2-7
V gene: TRBV29-1

CDR3 protein: CASSLAPYSGGEQYF
CDR3 DNA: TGTGCCAGCAGCTTAGCCCCCTATTCCGGAGGGGAGCAGTACTTC
D gene: .
clone size: .
J gene: TRBJ2-7
V gene: TRBV7-2

CDR3 protein: CANSPGAASTDTQYF
CDR3 DNA: TGTGCCAACAGTCCAGGAGCGGCTAGCACAGATACGCAGTATTTT
D gene: .
clone size: .
J gene: TRBJ2-3
V gene: TRBV2

CDR3 protein: CASSDGLAGWLDTQYF
CDR3 DNA: TGTGCCAGCAGCGACGGACTAGCGGGGTGGTTAGATACGCAGTATTTT
D gene: TRBD2
clone size: once
J gene: TRBJ2-3
V gene: TRBV2

CDR3 protein: CSAMTSDEQFF
CDR3 DNA: TGCAGTGCCATGACTAGTGATGAGCAGTTCTTC
D gene: .
clone size: .
J gene: TRBJ2-1
V gene: TRBV20-1

CDR3 protein: CAWSLLGQPTEQYF
CDR3 DNA: TGTGCCTGGAGTCTCCTGGGACAGCCTACGGAGCAGTACTTC
D gene: TRBD1
clone size: once
J gene: TRBJ2-7
V gene: TRBV30

CDR3 protein: CAITHGGGTDTQYF
CDR3 DNA: TGTGCCATCACCCATGGCGGGGGCACAGATACGCAGTATTTT
D gene: .
clone size: .
J gene: TRBJ2-3
V gene: TRBV10-3

CDR3 protein: CASKGGSNQPQHF
CDR3 DNA: TGTGCCAGCAAAGGCGGTAGCAATCAGCCCCAGCATTTT
D gene: .
clone size: .
J gene: TRBJ1-5
V gene: TRBV14

CDR3 protein: CASSGRTSGMVGELFF
CDR3 DNA: TGCGCCAGCAGCGGAAGGACTAGCGGGATGGTCGGGGAGCTGTTTTTT
D gene: TRBD2
clone size: .
J gene: TRBJ2-2
V gene: TRBV4-1

CDR3 protein: CASSGDTTNEKLFF
CDR3 DNA: TGTGCCAGCAGCGGGGACACAACTAATGAAAAACTGTTTTTT
D gene: .
clone size: .
J gene: TRBJ1-4
V gene: TRBV5-4

CDR3 protein: CASSSPASGGADEQYF
CDR3 DNA: TGTGCCAGCAGCTCCCCAGCTAGCGGGGGGGCCGACGAGCAGTACTTC
D gene: TRBD2
clone size: .
J gene: TRBJ2-7
V gene: TRBV5-4

CDR3 protein: CASSLGAIQETQYF
CDR3 DNA: TGTGCCAGCAGCTTAGGAGCGATCCAAGAGACCCAGTACTTC
D gene: .
clone size: .
J gene: TRBJ2-5
V gene: TRBV11-2

CDR3 protein: CASTLGPIWGYTF
CDR3 DNA: TGTGCCAGTACCCTCGGTCCCATCTGGGGCTACACCTTC
D gene: .
clone size: .
J gene: TRBJ1-2
V gene: TRBV19

CDR3 protein: CSATTGTEAFF
CDR3 DNA: TGCAGCGCGACGACAGGGACTGAAGCTTTCTTT
D gene: TRBD1
clone size: .
J gene: TRBJ1-1
V gene: TRBV29-1

CDR3 protein: CASSEDGGGPKDTQYF
CDR3 DNA: TGTGCCAGCAGTGAAGACGGGGGGGGGCCGAAAGATACGCAGTATTTT
D gene: TRBD2
clone size: .
J gene: TRBJ2-3
V gene: TRBV6-1

CDR3 protein: CASSAEMSTDSYEQYF
CDR3 DNA: TGCGCCAGCAGCGCCGAAATGTCGACAGATTCCTACGAGCAGTACTTC
D gene: .
clone size: .
J gene: TRBJ2-7
V gene: TRBV5-1

CDR3 protein: CASSSTPQGATYEQYF
CDR3 DNA: TGTGCCAGCAGCTCGACCCCCCAGGGGGCTACTTACGAGCAGTACTTC
D gene: TRBD1
clone size: .
J gene: TRBJ2-7
V gene: TRBV5-4